The rows below give T cell receptor beta chains drawn from one sample of a study of cytomegalovirus exposure and HLA in healthy donors. This table comes from immunoSEQ multiplex PCR, and its TCRdb copy is limited to in-frame clones, with some not included. The profile covers 150,000 to 170,000 clones, with around 80% appearing a single time and roughly 13% taken by the ten largest. The sample consisted of PBMCs. These receptors all stem from a man under 40 in good health and CMV-seropositive. CDR3s include the opening cysteine and the closing phenylalanine or tryptophan. D genes are given only for firm matches. Clone size is shown for a subset of rows, as once, few, many or a class of expanded clone.

J gene: TRBJ2-5; V gene: TRBV28; D gene: TRBD2; CDR3 length: 15; clone size: -; CDR3 DNA: TGTGCCAGCATTTTAGCGGGAGGGATCAAAGAGACCCAGTACTTC; CDR3 protein: CASILAGGIKETQYF
J gene: TRBJ2-7; V gene: TRBV5-1; D gene: TRBD2; CDR3 length: 14; clone size: few; CDR3 DNA: TGCGCCAGCAGCTTGGAGGGACTAGACGACGAGCAGTACTTC; CDR3 protein: CASSLEGLDDEQYF
J gene: TRBJ2-1; V gene: TRBV4-2; D gene: -; CDR3 length: 14; clone size: few; CDR3 DNA: TGTGCCAGCAGCCAAGGGGGTAGCGGACTTGAGCAGTTCTTC; CDR3 protein: CASSQGGSGLEQFF
J gene: TRBJ1-1; V gene: TRBV11-3; D gene: -; CDR3 length: 14; clone size: once; CDR3 DNA: TGTGCCAGCAGCTTAGGCAGGGGAAACACTGAAGCTTTCTTT; CDR3 protein: CASSLGRGNTEAFF
J gene: TRBJ2-5; V gene: TRBV14; D gene: TRBD1; CDR3 length: 17; clone size: once; CDR3 DNA: TGTGCCAGCAGCCAAGGATCCGGGACAGCAAGCTACGTGGAGCAGTACTTC; CDR3 protein: CASSQGSGTASYVEQYF
J gene: TRBJ2-1; V gene: TRBV28; D gene: TRBD2; CDR3 length: 15; clone size: -; CDR3 DNA: TGTGCCAGCAGACCTAGCGGGAGCGCATACAATGAGCAGTTCTTC; CDR3 protein: CASRPSGSAYNEQFF
J gene: TRBJ1-4; V gene: TRBV9; D gene: -; CDR3 length: 15; clone size: -; CDR3 DNA: TGTGCCAGCAGCAGTACAGGCGATACTAATGAAAAACTGTTTTTT; CDR3 protein: CASSSTGDTNEKLFF
J gene: TRBJ2-7; V gene: TRBV6-5; D gene: -; CDR3 length: 14; clone size: few; CDR3 DNA: TGTGCCAGCAGTTTACGGGAGTTGGGATACGAGCAGTACTTC; CDR3 protein: CASSLRELGYEQYF
J gene: TRBJ2-3; V gene: TRBV5-1; D gene: -; CDR3 length: 14; clone size: -; CDR3 DNA: TGCGCCAGCAGCTTGACGGAGTCCACAGATACGCAGTATTTT; CDR3 protein: CASSLTESTDTQYF
J gene: TRBJ1-2; V gene: TRBV27; D gene: TRBD1; CDR3 length: 13; clone size: -; CDR3 DNA: TGTGCCAGCAGTTTCGGGACAGGGTATGGCTACACCTTC; CDR3 protein: CASSFGTGYGYTF
J gene: TRBJ1-1; V gene: TRBV6-6; D gene: -; CDR3 length: 13; clone size: -; CDR3 DNA: TGTGCCAGCAGCCGGTCCCTGAACACTGAAGCTTTCTTT; CDR3 protein: CASSRSLNTEAFF
J gene: TRBJ2-1; V gene: TRBV7-3; D gene: TRBD1; CDR3 length: 16; clone size: -; CDR3 DNA: TGTGCCAGCAGCCTCTCCTCAGGGGGTGGCTACAATGAGCAGTTCTTC; CDR3 protein: CASSLSSGGGYNEQFF
J gene: TRBJ2-7; V gene: TRBV5-1; D gene: -; CDR3 length: 14; clone size: -; CDR3 DNA: TGCGCCAGCAGCTTGGCCGACAGGTTGGTCGAGCAGTACTTC; CDR3 protein: CASSLADRLVEQYF